This entry concerns a single T cell receptor (beta chain). The sample originates from a study of T cells in tuberculosis. As to time point: new active TB diagnosis, blood taken before or within 7 days of starting treatment. The data were produced by immunoSEQ multiplex PCR, yet TCRdb's version contains in-frame clones alone and is incomplete. The sample includes some 34,000 clones, about 85% of them seen just once. The germline V and J ends were trimmed by 5 bases and 0 bases, with 9 bases remaining between them. Germline CDR1 is SGDLS and CDR2 is YYNGEE. The CDR3 contains 14 residues. The gene calls are TRBV9 and TRBJ1-3, with a weak D call TRBD1 (5 bases). This clonotype was sampled from an adult with tuberculosis. This specimen was PBMCs, taken at tuberculosis diagnosis. CDR3 bases: TGTGCCAGCAGTCGGGGGGACTCTGGAAACACCATATATTTT. Translating it yields CASSRGDSGNTIYF.